This TCR beta chain was captured by sequencing in a study of blood T cell repertoires in COVID-19. TCRdb's copy holds only in-frame clones and misses some; the assay was immunoSEQ multiplex PCR. Among 490,000 or so clones, about 88% were seen once, and the ten largest hold 8.3%. The V end was cut by 2 bases, the J end by 8 bases, with 7 bases between. CDR1 is SNHLY and CDR2 is FYNNEI in the germline V gene. CDR3 length: 13 amino acids. This sequence was found in an older woman who had recovered from COVID-19. The sample taken for sequencing was PBMCs or T cells enriched from blood (not recorded which). The chain carries TRBV2 and TRBJ1-6; D gene ambiguous. The CDR3 spells CASSEINYSPLHF. The DNA of the CDR3 is TGTGCCAGCAGTGAAATTAACTATTCACCCCTCCACTTT.